Below, 18 T cell receptor beta chains from the same sample are listed, as sequenced in a study of untreated major depressive disorder. Here immunoSEQ multiplex PCR was the method, and the copy in TCRdb shows in-frame clones only, minus some. The profile shows 15,000 to 20,000 clones, under 90% of them singletons. The sample comprised CD4+ T cells from PBMCs. The receptors shown here come from a woman aged 25 to 45 in good health.

The V gene is TRBV6-5, the J gene TRBJ1-2; 8 nucleotides line up with TRBD1. J lost 3 bases, V lost 6 bases, and 6 bases had no gene match. CDR3 length: 14 residues. Germline loops: CDR1 MNHEY, CDR2 SVGAGI. CDR3 in DNA: TGTGCCAGCAGCCGGACAGGGCCCCACTATGGCTACACCTTC. Its protein product is CASSRTGPHYGYTF.

This clone was recorded once. The V gene is TRBV29-1, the J gene TRBJ2-1; 8 bases fit TRBD2. Germline V gives CDR1 SQVTM, CDR2 ANQGSEA. Trimming removed 3 bases from V and 6 bases from J; junction bases left unmatched: 10. The CDR3 has 15 amino acids. CDR3 in DNA: TGCAGCGTTGAGTACCTAGCGGGTATCTCCAATGAGCAGTTCTTC. Encoded protein: CSVEYLAGISNEQFF.

The chain uses TRBV5-8 and TRBJ2-1, with D unresolved. The CDR3 runs to 14 residues. Germline V gene lookup returns CDR1 SGHTS and CDR2 YDEGEE. The V end was cut by 1 base, the J end by 3 bases, with 8 bases between. The CDR3 region is CASSLTSVYNEQFF. CDR3 coding DNA: TGTGCCAGCAGCTTGACCTCCGTCTACAATGAGCAGTTCTTC.

This clone has a handful of counts. CDR3 DNA: TGTGCCAGCAGCCAAGGAGGACTCCAAGAGACCCAGTACTTC. Amino acid sequence: CASSQGGLQETQYF. The V and J genes are TRBV14 and TRBJ2-5; tentative D call: TRBD2 (5 bases). The V and J ends lost 1 base and 1 base respectively, with 7 bases between them. There are 14 residues in the CDR3. Germline CDR1 and CDR2: SGHDN and FVKESK.

The chain links TRBV2 to TRBJ1-5; maybe TRBD1 (6 bases). The CDR3 length is 12 residues. The V gene lost 7 bases and the J gene lost 4 bases, with 8 bases spanning the gap. CDR1 and CDR2 (germline): SNHLY, FYNNEI. The CDR3 DNA reads TGTGCCAGCACGAGGGGGAATCAGCCCCAGCATTTT. This translates into CASTRGNQPQHF.

V is TRBV5-4 and J is TRBJ2-7, with 9 nucleotides matching TRBD2. CDR3 length: 16 amino acids. Trimming cost V 0 bases and J 5 bases; bases outside gene matches: 9. Looked up from germline, CDR1 is SGHNT and CDR2 is YYREEE (reference sequence). The CDR3: CASSLEVAGGGHEQYF. Written as DNA, the CDR3 is TGTGCCAGCAGCTTGGAGGTTGCGGGAGGGGGTCACGAGCAGTACTTC. The whole variable domain, remainder taken from reference TRBV5-4 and TRBJ2-7, is ETGVTQSPTHLIKTRGQQVTLRCSSQSGHNTVSWYQQALGQGPQFIFQYYREEENGRGNFPPRFSGLQFPNYSSELNVNALELDDSALYLCASSLEVAGGGHEQYFGPGTRLTVT.

The genes are TRBV19 and TRBJ2-7, with D tentatively TRBD1 (6 bases). The germline V and J ends were trimmed by 5 bases and 4 bases, with 9 bases remaining between them. CDR1 is LNHDA, CDR2 SQIVND, per germline (reference sequence). The length of the CDR3 is 12 residues. As DNA, the CDR3 is TGTGCCAGTAGTGCGACAGGTTACGAGCAGTACTTC. Translated, it gives CASSATGYEQYF.

This clone was recorded once. This sequence joins TRBV7-8 and TRBJ2-7; the D gene is possibly TRBD1 (6 bases). The CDR3 spans 14 residues. From germline, CDR1 is SGHVS and CDR2 FQNEAQ. The germline V and J ends were trimmed by 7 bases and 5 bases, with 18 bases remaining between them. CDR3 in DNA: TGTGCCAGCAACCTGGGCAGGGGCCGTGACGAGCAGTACTTC. This gives the protein CASNLGRGRDEQYF. The complete variable domain, with remaining parts taken from reference TRBV7-8 and TRBJ2-7, reads GAGVSQSPRYKVAKRGQDVALRCDPISGHVSLFWYQQALGQGPEFLTYFQNEAQLDKSGLPSDRFFAERPEGSVSTLKIQRTQQEDSAVYLCASNLGRGRDEQYFGPGTRLTVT.

This clone was detected a few times. This chain joins TRBV7-3 and TRBJ1-6, with no clear D. The V gene lost 1 base and the J gene lost 7 bases, with 5 bases spanning the gap. This CDR3 comprises 13 residues. Per the germline V gene, CDR1 is SGHTA and CDR2 is FQGTGA. The CDR3 sequence: CASSLMVNSPLHF. The DNA of the CDR3 is TGTGCCAGCAGCTTAATGGTCAATTCACCCCTCCACTTT. The full variable domain, in which reference TRBV7-3 and TRBJ1-6 provide the parts outside the CDR3, is GAGVSQTPSNKVTEKGKYVELRCDPISGHTALYWYRQSLGQGPEFLIYFQGTGAADDSGLPNDRFFAVRPEGSVSTLKIQRTERGDSAVYLCASSLMVNSPLHFGNGTRLTVT.

The chain employs TRBV25-1 and TRBJ2-3, with D perhaps TRBD2 (6 bases). V was pared by 1 base and J by 0 bases, with 14 bases between. Germline V CDR1 and CDR2: MGHDK, SYGVNS. The CDR3 runs to 17 residues. The CDR3: CASSELGAGTSTDTQYF. DNA for the CDR3: TGTGCCAGCAGTGAATTAGGAGCAGGGACTAGCACAGATACGCAGTATTTT.

This sequence joins TRBV7-3 and TRBJ2-2; 10 bases agree with TRBD2. The length of the CDR3 is 19 residues. The V segment lost 2 bases and the J segment 3 bases; nucleotides outside the gene matches: 12. Germline lookup yields CDR1 SGHTA and CDR2 FQGTGA. The CDR3 region is CASSLFFGAGGPDTGELFF. The CDR3 coding sequence is TGTGCCAGCAGCTTATTTTTCGGAGCGGGAGGGCCCGACACCGGGGAGCTGTTTTTT. Full variable domain (outside the CDR3, taken from reference TRBV7-3 and TRBJ2-2): GAGVSQTPSNKVTEKGKYVELRCDPISGHTALYWYRQSLGQGPEFLIYFQGTGAADDSGLPNDRFFAVRPEGSVSTLKIQRTERGDSAVYLCASSLFFGAGGPDTGELFFGEGSRLTVL.

The chain carries TRBV10-3 and TRBJ1-5, with D possibly TRBD1 on 5 matching bases. Trimming cost V 3 bases and J 9 bases, with 9 bases left between them. Germline V gives CDR1 ENHRY, CDR2 SYGVKD. The CDR3 contains 12 residues. CDR3 DNA sequence: TGTGCCATCAGTGATAATGGGGGGCCCCAGCATTTT. This gives the protein CAISDNGGPQHF.

The rearrangement joins TRBV19 to TRBJ2-7, with D perhaps TRBD1 (6 bases). The V gene's germline CDR1 is LNHDA and CDR2 SQIVND (reference sequence). V gave up 3 bases and J gave up 0 bases, with 9 bases separating them. There are 14 residues in the CDR3. The chain's CDR3 is CASSIETGSYEQYF. DNA for the CDR3: TGTGCCAGTAGTATCGAGACAGGCTCCTACGAGCAGTACTTC.

V and J are TRBV30 and TRBJ2-3; D is ambiguous. The CDR3 runs to 16 residues. The V and J ends lost 4 bases and 0 bases respectively, with 17 bases between them. The germline CDR1 and CDR2 sequences are GTSNPN and SVGIG (reference sequence). CDR3 bases: TGTGCCTGGATGAAGTTAGTATTCGGGAGCACAGATACGCAGTATTTT. Residues: CAWMKLVFGSTDTQYF.

This rearrangement joins TRBV7-3 to TRBJ2-6; D is ambiguous. CDR3 length: 14 residues. Trimming removed 3 bases from V and 0 bases from J, with 3 bases in between. Germline V gene lookup returns CDR1 SGHTA and CDR2 FQGTGA. As DNA, the CDR3 is TGTGCCAGCAGCTTGATCTCTGGGGCCAACGTCCTGACTTTC. It encodes CASSLISGANVLTF.

V usage is TRBV29-1 and J usage is TRBJ2-1; 10 bases line up with TRBD2. The V and J ends lost 1 base and 10 bases, in that order; junction bases with no gene match: 4. CDR3 length: 13 residues. Germline assignment: CDR1 SQVTM and CDR2 ANQGSEA. The CDR3 region has the DNA TGCAGCGTTGAAGTCTGGACTAGCGGCGAGCAGTTCTTC. Its translation is CSVEVWTSGEQFF.

This chain joins TRBV5-4 and TRBJ1-1, with 7 bases identical to TRBD1. The J segment lost 0 bases and the V segment lost 4 bases, leaving 9 bases of the junction unmatched. There are 16 residues in the CDR3. CDR1 SGHNT and CDR2 YYREEE come from the germline V gene (reference sequence). CDR3 nucleotides: TGTGCCAGCAGCCGGATATACGGGACAGTGAACACTGAAGCTTTCTTT. Its translation is CASSRIYGTVNTEAFF.

The chain is built from TRBV6-1 and TRBJ2-7; TRBD1 aligns across 8 bases. This CDR3 region has 14 residues. Germline CDR1 reads MNHNS; CDR2 reads SASEGT. Unmatched junction bases numbered 6, after V lost 1 base and J lost 7 bases. This CDR3 reads CASSEGTGRREQYF. The CDR3, as DNA: TGTGCCAGCAGTGAAGGGACAGGGCGTCGAGAGCAGTACTTC.